The 15 T cell receptor beta chains below come from one sample, sequenced in a study of human CD8 memory T cell subsets. It was UMI-labeled 5' RACE by which the TCR beta libraries were made. TCRdb derives one entry per CDR3 protein from the 5' RACE reads, leaving out DNA. The sample has thousands of distinct CDR3 sequences; the top ten hold approximately 21%. Sequencing input: CD8+ T cells from PBMCs. These receptors were obtained from a human donor in good health.

This sequence joins TRBV2 and TRBJ1-2; no DNA is available, so the TRBD1 call from TCRdb remains unchecked. The CDR3 has 16 amino acids. Per germline, CDR1 SNHLY and CDR2 FYNNEI. CDR3 protein: CASRPRDRPSGYGYTF.

The chain couples TRBV7-2 to TRBJ2-5; TCRdb's D gene call, TRBD1, goes unchecked for lack of DNA. This CDR3 region has 14 residues. Looked up from germline, CDR1 is SGHTA and CDR2 is FQGNSA. The CDR3 loop is CASSSKRGEETQYF.

This chain uses TRBV4-1 with TRBJ2-2; the D call of TRBD1 rests on TCRdb alone, since no DNA is present to check it. CDR3 length: 16 residues. Germline CDR1 MGHRA, CDR2 YSYEKL. This chain's CDR3 is CASSQEGTANTGELFF.

This clonotype is classed as large by frequency. The chain is built from TRBV9 and TRBJ2-7; TCRdb's D call of TRBD1 is untestable without DNA. The CDR3 contains 14 residues. Germline values: CDR1 SGDLS, CDR2 YYNGEE. The CDR3 spells CASSVEDRGTEQYF. Together with reference TRBV9 and TRBJ2-7, the CDR3 gives the full variable domain: DSGVTQTPKHLITATGQRVTLRCSPRSGDLSVYWYQQSLDQGLQFLIQYYNGEERAKGNILERFSAQQFPDLHSELNLSSLELGDSALYFCASSVEDRGTEQYFGPGTRLTVT.

The V and J genes are TRBV27 and TRBJ1-1. The CDR3 length is 13 residues. Germline CDR1 and CDR2: MNHEY and SMNVEV (reference sequence). The CDR3 sequence: CATHDGVNTEAFF.

The J gene is TRBJ2-7, the V gene TRBV4-2; TCRdb's D call, TRBD2, is unchecked because there is no DNA. CDR3 size: 15 residues. CDR1 and CDR2 (germline): LGHNA, YNFKEQ. CDR3: CASSQGTSGPYEQYF.

The chain uses TRBV2 and TRBJ1-1. CDR3 length equals 11 residues. The V gene's germline CDR1 is SNHLY and CDR2 FYNNEI. The chain's CDR3 is CASFYQGRAFF.

CDR3 protein: CAWSHQTYEGYTF. This chain links TRBV30 with TRBJ1-2. This CDR3 is built from 13 residues. Germline lookup yields CDR1 GTSNPN and CDR2 SVGIG (reference sequence).

This clonotype ranks as medium-sized in terms of frequency. The J gene is TRBJ2-1, the V gene TRBV20-1. In germline, CDR1 is DFQATT, CDR2 SNEGSKA (reference sequence). This CDR3 is 15 amino acids long. The chain's CDR3 is CSASDLGDTSNEQFF.

In terms of frequency, this clonotype is medium-sized (0.01 to 0.1%). The rearrangement links TRBV7-8 to TRBJ1-2. Per germline, CDR1 SGHVS and CDR2 FQNEAQ. This CDR3 comprises 15 residues. Here the CDR3 reads CASSLASGRHYGYTF.

The rearrangement joins TRBV4-1 to TRBJ2-7; without DNA, the TCRdb call of TRBD1 cannot be checked. The germline gives CDR1 MGHRA, CDR2 YSYEKL. This CDR3 spans 15 amino acids. The CDR3 here is CASSQGVTGGDEQYF.

This rearrangement joins TRBV20-1 to TRBJ2-1; there is no DNA to check the TCRdb D call of TRBD2. Germline V gene data show CDR1 as DFQATT and CDR2 as SNEGSKA (reference sequence). The CDR3 is made up of 16 amino acids. CDR3 amino acids: CSASGLAGGGSNEQFF.

V and J are TRBV5-4 and TRBJ2-1. Per the germline V gene, CDR1 is SGHNT and CDR2 is YYREEE (reference sequence). The CDR3 runs to 13 residues. This CDR3 reads CASSLDSYNEQFF.

According to its frequency, this clonotype is medium-sized. The chain combines TRBV11-2 with TRBJ2-7; TCRdb picks TRBD1, but there is no DNA to check that call. The germline V gene has CDR1 SGHAT and CDR2 FQNNGV. The CDR3 has 15 residues. The CDR3 loop is CASSSTGTRGDEQYF.

This sequence joins TRBV7-9 and TRBJ2-7; TCRdb calls TRBD1, which cannot be checked without DNA. The germline CDR1 and CDR2 sequences are SEHNR and FQNEAQ (reference sequence). There are 15 residues in the CDR3. Here the CDR3 reads CASTTSGRGFHEQYF.